This is a list of T cell receptor beta chains from one sample in a study of blood T cell repertoires in COVID-19. TCRdb keeps only in-frame clones here, not all; method: immunoSEQ multiplex PCR. The sample shows approximately 260,000 clones, 89% of them seen only once. Material for sequencing was peripheral blood. The receptors shown here come from a middle-aged man with acute or convalescent COVID-19. The CDR3 runs from the conserved cysteine through the conserved F or W. The D gene is left open where the match is weak. Clone size appears in some rows only: once, few, many, or a class for an expanded clone.

cdr3_length d_call j_call v_call clone_size cdr3_nt cdr3_aa
13 TRBD2 TRBJ2-5 TRBV9 - TGTGCCAGCAGCGCGGGACTAGCGGACCTCCGGTACTTC CASSAGLADLRYF
13 - TRBJ2-5 TRBV7-2 - TGTGCCAGCAGCTTAAATAGCCAAGAGACCCAGTACTTC CASSLNSQETQYF
15 - TRBJ2-4 TRBV7-3 - TGTGCCAGCAGCTTAACACCGGGGGATGGAAACATTCAGTACTTC CASSLTPGDGNIQYF
17 TRBD2 TRBJ2-1 TRBV7-3 - TGTGCCAGCAGCTCCCCACTGGGACTAGCGGGGCTCAATGAGCAGTTCTTC CASSSPLGLAGLNEQFF
15 - TRBJ1-1 TRBV19 few TGTGCCAGTAGTGGGGGCCCGGGACGTGGGACTGAAGCTTTCTTT CASSGGPGRGTEAFF
14 TRBD1 TRBJ1-2 TRBV7-9 - TGTGCCAGCAGCCGGACAGGGGGTAACTATGGCTACACCTTC CASSRTGGNYGYTF
17 TRBD1 TRBJ1-2 TRBV10-3 - TGTGCCATCAGCCCTGGACAGGGGAGGCAGGTTAACTATGGCTACACCTTC CAISPGQGRQVNYGYTF
14 - TRBJ1-1 TRBV7-2 - TGTGCCAGCAGCAAGATGGGGGCGGGTACTGAAGCTTTCTTT CASSKMGAGTEAFF
13 - TRBJ1-1 TRBV11-3 - TGTGCCAGCAGCTCCGAGGTGAACACTGAAGCTTTCTTT CASSSEVNTEAFF
15 - TRBJ1-1 TRBV18 - TGTGCCAGCTCACCCCGTTTGACAGTGAACACTGAAGCTTTCTTT CASSPRLTVNTEAFF
14 - TRBJ2-7 TRBV10-2 - TGCGCCAGCAGTGAGGCTATCATCGCCCTCGAGCAGTACTTC CASSEAIIALEQYF
17 TRBD2 TRBJ2-5 TRBV27 - TGTGCCAGCAGTCCGCGGACGGGGGGGCCTCTCCAAGAGACCCAGTACTTC CASSPRTGGPLQETQYF
16 TRBD1 TRBJ2-2 TRBV5-1 - TGCGCCAGCAGCTTGAGGGCCACAGGGGGCACCGGGGAGCTGTTTTTT CASSLRATGGTGELFF
12 TRBD1 TRBJ2-3 TRBV18 - TGTGCCAGCTCACAGGGGGCGAATACGCAGTATTTT CASSQGANTQYF
16 - TRBJ1-1 TRBV18 - TGTGCCAGCTCACCAGAGGACAACTACTTGAACACTGAAGCTTTCTTT CASSPEDNYLNTEAFF
13 - TRBJ2-2 TRBV5-6 - TGTGCCAGCAGCCTCCTCAGGGCCGGGGAGCTGTTTTTT CASSLLRAGELFF
15 - TRBJ1-1 TRBV3-1/TRBV3-2 - TGTGCCAGCAGCCAAGATTGGGGGGGCTGGGCTGAAGCTTTCTTT CASSQDWGGWAEAFF
17 TRBD1 TRBJ1-3 TRBV9 - TGTGCCAGCAGCGCGGGACAGGGTTGGAACTCTGGAAACACCATATATTTT CASSAGQGWNSGNTIYF
12 - TRBJ2-2 TRBV12-3/TRBV12-4 - TGTGCCAGCAGTTTCCTCACCGGGGAGCTGTTTTTT CASSFLTGELFF
13 - TRBJ1-1 TRBV2 - TGTGCCACCAAAACGGACATGAACACTGAAGCTTTCTTT CATKTDMNTEAFF
14 TRBD2 TRBJ2-2 TRBV30 - TGTGCCTGGAGGGGACTAGCCAGTACCGGGGAGCTGTTTTTT CAWRGLASTGELFF
17 - TRBJ1-5 TRBV4-1 - TGCGCCAGCAGCCAGGACCCTCCGGGGACACTAAATCAGCCCCAGCATTTT CASSQDPPGTLNQPQHF
15 - TRBJ1-2 TRBV6-5 - TGTGCCAGCAGTTACTCGCGGAGAGCGAACTATGGCTACACCTTC CASSYSRRANYGYTF
15 - TRBJ2-5 TRBV5-8 few TGTGCCAGCAGCTTGTGGGGAACCGCGGGCGAGACCCAGTACTTC CASSLWGTAGETQYF
14 - TRBJ2-7 TRBV5-4 - TGTGCCAGCAGCCCCGGGACTGGCTCCTACGAGCAGTACTTC CASSPGTGSYEQYF
13 - TRBJ2-3 TRBV11-2 - TGTGCCAGCAGCTTAGAACGGTCAGATACGCAGTATTTT CASSLERSDTQYF
13 - TRBJ2-5 TRBV9 - TGTGCCAGCAGCGGAGGGCCCCCCGAGACCCAGTACTTC CASSGGPPETQYF
15 - TRBJ2-2 TRBV3-1/TRBV3-2 - TGTGCCAGCAGCCAGTCACTTATGAACACCGGGGAGCTGTTTTTT CASSQSLMNTGELFF